This TCR beta chain was captured in a study of PD-1 blockade in classical Hodgkin lymphoma. The patients all showed relapse after autologous stem cell transplantation, while their brentuximab vedotin exposure varied. Study-wide points: It was among complete responders that baseline diversity resembled that of newly diagnosed patients. It was reported that newly diagnosed patients had less baseline TCR diversity than healthy donors.

Profiled with immunoSEQ multiplex PCR; TCRdb holds only in-frame clones, not every one. The sample carries 40,000 to 65,000 clones, about 84% recorded once. As to this clone: Its specificity is not known.

This receptor was obtained from a human donor with classical Hodgkin lymphoma. The sequenced sample was peripheral blood mononuclear cells (PBMCs), obtained at baseline.

CDR3: CASTLGVGQYF. The CDR3 coding sequence is TGTGCCAGCACCCTTGGGGTGGGGCAGTACTTC. The rearrangement uses TRBV21-1 and TRBJ2-7. TRBV21-1 is classified as a pseudogene. This CDR3 region has 11 residues.